The sequence of this T cell receptor beta chain was determined in a study of neurological immune-mediated disorders. Source material was 2 million unsorted PBMCs, stored at -80 °C in RNAlater. This clonotype appeared many times. MiXCR was run by TCRdb on the 5' RACE reads, yielding one entry per CDR3 protein. The top ten clones hold around 25% of a sample with 25,000 to 35,000 distinct CDR3 sequences, about 15% of them seen once. The CDR3 consists of 13 residues. V lost 7 bases, J lost 1 base, and 13 bases lay in between. Germline-derived CDR1 and CDR2 are DFQATT and SNEGSKA (reference sequence). The TCR originated in a man aged 65 to 85 in good health. Sequencing was carried out using PBMCs. The V gene is TRBV20-1, the J gene TRBJ1-1, with D hard to call. In DNA form, the CDR3 reads TGCAGTGTCAAGAGGGCAGGGAACACTGAAGCTTTCTTT. Its translation is CSVKRAGNTEAFF.